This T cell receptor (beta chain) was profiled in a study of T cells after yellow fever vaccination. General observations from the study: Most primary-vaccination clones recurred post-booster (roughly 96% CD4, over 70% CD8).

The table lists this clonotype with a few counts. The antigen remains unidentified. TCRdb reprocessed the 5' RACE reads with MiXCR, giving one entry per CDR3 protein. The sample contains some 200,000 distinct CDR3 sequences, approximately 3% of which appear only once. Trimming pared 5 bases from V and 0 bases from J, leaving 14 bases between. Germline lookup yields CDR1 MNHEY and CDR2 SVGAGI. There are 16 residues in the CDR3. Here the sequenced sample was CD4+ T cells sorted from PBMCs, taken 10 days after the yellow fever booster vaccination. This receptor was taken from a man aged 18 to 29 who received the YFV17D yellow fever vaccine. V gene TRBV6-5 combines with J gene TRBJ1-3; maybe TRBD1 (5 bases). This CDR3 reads CASSGGTAGSGNTIYF. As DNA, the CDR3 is TGTGCCAGCAGTGGCGGGACTGCCGGCTCTGGAAACACCATATATTTT.